Following are 28 T cell receptor beta chains from one sample sequenced in a study of cytomegalovirus exposure and HLA in healthy donors. PCR amplification relied on 60 Vbeta primers (plus 13 Jbeta primers). Sequencing used immunoSEQ multiplex PCR; TCRdb keeps in-frame clones, though not all of them. The repertoire holds 95,000 to 110,000 clones, with less than 85% as singletons. The sequencing input was PBMCs. The source is a woman aged 40 to 50 in good health and CMV-seropositive.

This clone was picked up one time. The rearrangement joins TRBV21-1 to TRBJ1-6; no check of the table's D call, TRBD1, against the DNA was made. TRBV21-1 is reported as a pseudogene. The length of the CDR3 is 21 residues. This CDR3 reads CASSKEGTGAVPRSYNSPLHF. In DNA, the CDR3 is TGTGCCAGCAGCAAAGAAGGGACAGGGGCCGTACCAAGGTCCTATAATTCACCCCTCCACTTT.

This clone was recorded a few times. This chain joins TRBV12-5 and TRBJ1-1, with D maybe TRBD1 (5 bases). This CDR3 has 14 residues. Trimming removed 2 bases from V and 2 bases from J, with 9 bases in between. The germline V gene has CDR1 LGHNT and CDR2 FRNRAP. The CDR3 spells CASGLPTGNTEAFF. The CDR3 DNA sequence: TGTGCTAGTGGTTTGCCCACAGGAAACACTGAAGCTTTCTTT.

This chain joins TRBV14 and TRBJ1-1; D not certain. The CDR3 extends over 13 amino acids. Trimming removed 4 bases from V and 1 base from J, with 7 bases in between. Germline V gene lookup returns CDR1 SGHDN and CDR2 FVKESK. The CDR3 sequence is CASSLGRNTEAFF. The CDR3 nucleotides read TGTGCCAGCAGCCTCGGGAGGAACACTGAAGCTTTCTTT.

This clone came up once. The rearrangement links TRBV4-1 to TRBJ2-7; 7 bases align to TRBD1. Trimming cost V 4 bases and J 0 bases; bases outside gene matches: 6. The germline V gene encodes CDR1 MGHRA and CDR2 YSYEKL. The CDR3 runs 15 residues. The DNA for the CDR3 is TGCGCCAGCAGCCGGGGGACAGTGGACTCCTACGAGCAGTACTTC. This gives the protein CASSRGTVDSYEQYF.

The rearrangement links TRBV25-1 to TRBJ2-7; 7 bases are shared with TRBD1. J was trimmed by 0 bases and V by 5 bases; bases with no gene match: 4. Germline V gives CDR1 MGHDK, CDR2 SYGVNS. This CDR3 contains 14 residues. The CDR3 is CASSPRDSSYEQYF. DNA for the CDR3: TGTGCCAGCAGTCCCCGGGACAGCTCCTACGAGCAGTACTTC.

The chain uses TRBV6-6 and TRBJ1-2; D remains unclear. Germline lookup yields CDR1 MNHNY and CDR2 SVGAGI (reference sequence). This CDR3 spans 16 amino acids. The ends were cut back, 0 bases at V and 0 bases at J, with 11 bases in the middle. As DNA, the CDR3 is TGTGCCAGCAGTTACTCCCGACACGGGACTAACTATGGCTACACCTTC. Its translation: CASSYSRHGTNYGYTF.

Notes on this clone: The junction does not match germline at one end; this may be a read error. The V gene is TRBV4-2, the J gene TRBJ2-3; possible D gene TRBD2, 6 bases. This CDR3 spans 15 amino acids. Germline values: CDR1 LGHNA, CDR2 YNFKEQ. CDR3 DNA: TGTGCCAGCAGCCAAGACTTGAACCTCCTCGGGACTGGAAATTTT. Its translation: CASSQDLNLLGTGNF.

This chain joins TRBV6-5 and TRBJ2-5; D unresolved. Germline values: CDR1 MNHEY, CDR2 SVGAGI. The CDR3 covers 13 residues. V was trimmed by 2 bases and J by 5 bases, leaving 9 bases between them. The CDR3 protein is CASSYRLRETQYF. CDR3 sequence (DNA): TGTGCCAGCAGTTACCGGTTGAGGGAGACCCAGTACTTC.

This sequence joins TRBV6-1 and TRBJ2-3; 7 positions match TRBD2. The CDR3 has 14 amino acids. Germline CDR1 is MNHNS and CDR2 is SASEGT. The ends lost 6 bases at V and 2 bases at J; junction bases unmatched: 5. The CDR3 region has the DNA TGTGCCAGCAGAGCCGGGACTACCACAGATACGCAGTATTTT. It codes for CASRAGTTTDTQYF.

This clone was observed a few times. This chain links TRBV7-2 with TRBJ2-4, with D uncertain. Trimming cost V 5 bases and J 2 bases, with 16 bases left between them. The CDR3 is 16 residues long. CDR1 and CDR2 from the germline V gene are SGHTA and FQGNSA. This chain's CDR3 is CASSPSWAASKNIQYF. CDR3 DNA: TGTGCCAGCAGCCCCTCCTGGGCAGCCTCCAAAAACATTCAGTACTTC.

This CDR3 is CASSFWALTGELFF. CDR3 nucleotide sequence: TGTGCCAGCAGTTTTTGGGCTCTCACCGGGGAGCTGTTTTTT. This sequence joins TRBV27 and TRBJ2-2; no clear D. Trimming removed 3 bases from V and 4 bases from J, with 9 bases in between. CDR1 is MNHEY, CDR2 SMNVEV, per germline (reference sequence). CDR3 size: 14 residues.

The chain couples TRBV7-9 to TRBJ2-1, with a tentative D call TRBD2 (5 bases). The V end lost 3 bases, the J end lost 4 bases, and 10 bases lay between the germline ends. CDR1 is SEHNR, CDR2 FQNEAQ, per germline (reference sequence). The CDR3 extends over 14 amino acids. This CDR3 is CASSLVARYNEQFF. The CDR3 coding sequence is TGTGCCAGCAGCTTGGTAGCGAGGTACAATGAGCAGTTCTTC.

The chain joins TRBV30 to TRBJ1-6, with D uncertain. V lost 3 bases and J 8 bases, leaving 14 bases between the germline ends. The V gene's germline CDR1 is GTSNPN and CDR2 SVGIG (reference sequence). There are 14 residues in the CDR3. The CDR3 nucleotides read TGTGCCTGGAGCGACGCGGGGTTTTATTCACCCCTCCACTTT. Its translation is CAWSDAGFYSPLHF.

This sequence joins TRBV6-1 and TRBJ1-5; a weak D match, TRBD1 (6 bases). The germline V gene has CDR1 MNHNS and CDR2 SASEGT. The length of the CDR3 is 14 residues. Trimming removed 8 bases at V and 2 bases at J, with 13 bases between. CDR3 sequence (DNA): TGTGCCAGCGTCCCAGGGGCACGCAATCAGCCCCAGCATTTT. As protein: CASVPGARNQPQHF.

The chain is built from TRBV10-1 and TRBJ2-7, with D maybe TRBD1 (5 bases). Germline values: CDR1 WNHNN, CDR2 SYGVQD (reference sequence). The CDR3 sequence is 14 residues long. Trimming left V 4 bases short and J 1 base short, with 11 bases between. In DNA, the CDR3 is TGCGCCAGCAGTGGGCTCCAGGGATCCTACGAGCAGTACTTC. It codes for CASSGLQGSYEQYF.

The chain employs TRBV6-1 and TRBJ1-2; D not certain. This CDR3 region has 13 residues. Trimming cost V 7 bases and J 2 bases, with 11 bases left between them. CDR1 is MNHNS and CDR2 is SASEGT in the germline V gene. CDR3 in amino acids: CASKLQNNYGYTF. Here the CDR3 DNA reads TGTGCCAGCAAGCTACAGAACAACTATGGCTACACCTTC.

This chain uses TRBV7-2 with TRBJ1-6; maybe TRBD1 (5 bases). The CDR3 has 13 amino acids. V was shortened by 5 bases and J by 7 bases, with 9 bases between the two germline ends. The germline V gene has CDR1 SGHTA and CDR2 FQGNSA. The CDR3 protein is CASSPRQNSPLHF. CDR3 in DNA: TGTGCCAGCAGCCCCCGACAGAATTCACCCCTCCACTTT.

This chain uses TRBV7-8 with TRBJ2-3; D might be TRBD1 (6 bases). This CDR3 region has 15 residues. Germline V gene sequence: CDR1 SGHVS, CDR2 FQNEAQ. The V end lost 3 bases, the J end lost 4 bases, and 14 bases lay between the germline ends. The CDR3 DNA reads TGTGCCAGCAGCTTGACAGGCTCTGGATCAGATACGCAGTATTTT. Protein sequence: CASSLTGSGSDTQYF.

The chain combines TRBV7-2 with TRBJ2-5; 7 bases are shared with TRBD2. J was trimmed by 1 base and V by 5 bases; bases with no gene match: 4. From germline, CDR1 is SGHTA and CDR2 FQGNSA. This CDR3 has 14 residues. In DNA, the CDR3 is TGTGCCAGCAGCCTGACTAGCATCCAAGAGACCCAGTACTTC. Amino acid sequence: CASSLTSIQETQYF.

There are a few counts of this clone. J is TRBJ1-1 and V is TRBV5-1, with a weak D call TRBD1 (5 bases). Trimming removed 0 bases at V and 7 bases at J, with 10 bases between. The CDR3 is 13 residues long. Germline V gene lookup returns CDR1 SGHRS and CDR2 YFSETQ. Written as DNA, the CDR3 is TGCGCCAGCAGCTTGGGGCGGGACGGTGAAGCTTTCTTT. Residues: CASSLGRDGEAFF.

For this clone: At one of its ends the junction is not consistent with the germline gene, which may arise from a read error. The genes are TRBV7-7 and TRBJ2-5, with 7 bases aligning to TRBD1. There are 13 residues in the CDR3. Germline values: CDR1 SSHAT, CDR2 FNYEAQ (reference sequence). CDR3 nucleotide sequence: TGTGCTAGCAGCCGACAGGGACGAGAGACCCAGTACTTC. Protein sequence: CASSRQGRETQYF.

The chain is built from TRBV7-9 and TRBJ1-5; 8 nucleotides align to TRBD1. This CDR3 region has 13 residues. Germline V lookup: CDR1 SEHNR, CDR2 FQNEAQ (reference sequence). V dropped 5 bases and J dropped 4; count of bases not matched to a gene: 1. The CDR3 protein is CASSRTGNQPQHF. In nucleotides, the CDR3 is TGTGCCAGCAGCCGGACAGGGAATCAGCCCCAGCATTTT. The entire variable domain, with the rest obtained from reference TRBV7-9 and TRBJ1-5, is as follows: DTGVSQNPRHKITKRGQNVTFRCDPISEHNRLYWYRQTLGQGPEFLTYFQNEAQLEKSRLLSDRFSAERPKGSFSTLEIQRTEQGDSAMYLCASSRTGNQPQHFGDGTRLSIL.

The chain joins TRBV11-2 to TRBJ2-7; D possibly corresponds to TRBD2 (6 bases). Trimming removed 0 bases at V and 7 bases at J, with 10 bases between. The germline V gene encodes CDR1 SGHAT and CDR2 FQNNGV. This CDR3 region has 13 residues. The CDR3 here is CASSLELAGEQYF. The CDR3 coding sequence is TGTGCCAGCAGCTTAGAACTTGCGGGGGAGCAGTACTTC.

The chain joins TRBV11-2 to TRBJ1-4, with a tentative D call TRBD1 (6 bases). The CDR3 extends over 14 amino acids. Germline CDR1 is SGHAT and CDR2 is FQNNGV. Trimming left V 3 bases short and J 7 bases short, with 12 bases between. The DNA of the CDR3 is TGTGCCAGCAGCTTTGGGGTAGGGGGTGAAAAACTGTTTTTT. Amino acid sequence: CASSFGVGGEKLFF.

The V call is TRBV30, the J call TRBJ2-3; a possible D gene is TRBD1 (6 bases). CDR3 length: 12 amino acids. Looked up from germline, CDR1 is GTSNPN and CDR2 is SVGIG (reference sequence). Trimming took 4 bases from V and 12 from J, leaving 17 bases between them. The CDR3 region is CAWNIGQLAQYF. CDR3 in DNA: TGTGCCTGGAACATAGGACAGCTAGCCCAGTATTTT.

The chain carries TRBV9 and TRBJ2-2; 12 bases map to TRBD1. V gave up 1 base and J gave up 7 bases; unmatched junction bases: 14. The germline gives CDR1 SGDLS, CDR2 YYNGEE. The CDR3 contains 19 residues. The CDR3: CASSVPVISGTGGRGELFF. The CDR3 DNA sequence: TGTGCCAGCAGCGTACCAGTGATTTCCGGGACAGGGGGCCGCGGGGAGCTGTTTTTT.

This CDR3 is CASSYSTGNEKLFF. The CDR3 DNA reads TGTGCCAGCAGTTACTCGACGGGAAATGAAAAACTGTTTTTT. The chain carries TRBV6-5 and TRBJ1-4; D remains unclear. CDR3 length equals 14 residues. In germline, CDR1 is MNHEY, CDR2 SVGAGI. Trimming pared 0 bases from V and 5 bases from J, leaving 7 bases between.

This rearrangement joins TRBV19 to TRBJ1-5; D perhaps matches TRBD1 (6 bases). The germline V and J ends were trimmed by 5 bases and 5 bases, with 10 bases remaining between them. Germline V lookup: CDR1 LNHDA, CDR2 SQIVND (reference sequence). CDR3 length: 13 residues. CDR3 DNA: TGTGCCAGTAGTTCACAGGGTTATCAGCCCCAGCATTTT. It yields the protein CASSSQGYQPQHF.